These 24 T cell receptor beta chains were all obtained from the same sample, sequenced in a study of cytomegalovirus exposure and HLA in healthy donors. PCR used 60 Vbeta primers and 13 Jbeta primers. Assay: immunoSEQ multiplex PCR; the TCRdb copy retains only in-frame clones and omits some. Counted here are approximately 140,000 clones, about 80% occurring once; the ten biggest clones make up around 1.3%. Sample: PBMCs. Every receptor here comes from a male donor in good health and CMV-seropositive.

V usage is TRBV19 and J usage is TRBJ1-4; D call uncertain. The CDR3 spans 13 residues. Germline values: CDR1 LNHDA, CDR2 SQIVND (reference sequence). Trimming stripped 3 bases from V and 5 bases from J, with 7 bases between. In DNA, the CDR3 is TGTGCCAGTAGTATCAGGCCCAATGAAAAACTGTTTTTT. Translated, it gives CASSIRPNEKLFF.

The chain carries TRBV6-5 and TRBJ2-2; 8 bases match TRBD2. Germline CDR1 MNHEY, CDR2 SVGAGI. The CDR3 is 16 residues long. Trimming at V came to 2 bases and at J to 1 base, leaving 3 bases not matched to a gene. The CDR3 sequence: CASSYPSGRNTGELFF. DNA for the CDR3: TGTGCCAGCAGTTACCCGAGCGGGAGGAACACCGGGGAGCTGTTTTTT.

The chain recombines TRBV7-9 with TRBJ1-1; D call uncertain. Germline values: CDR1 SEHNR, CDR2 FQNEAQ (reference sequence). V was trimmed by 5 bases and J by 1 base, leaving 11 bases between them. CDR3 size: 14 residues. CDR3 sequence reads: CASSTGIWNTEAFF. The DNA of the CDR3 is TGTGCCAGCAGCACGGGGATTTGGAACACTGAAGCTTTCTTT.

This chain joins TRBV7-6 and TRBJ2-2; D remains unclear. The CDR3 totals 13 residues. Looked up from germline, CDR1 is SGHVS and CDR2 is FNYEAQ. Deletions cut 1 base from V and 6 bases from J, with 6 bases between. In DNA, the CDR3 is TGTGCCAGCAGCTTAGTTGGGCCCGGGGAGCTGTTTTTT. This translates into CASSLVGPGELFF.

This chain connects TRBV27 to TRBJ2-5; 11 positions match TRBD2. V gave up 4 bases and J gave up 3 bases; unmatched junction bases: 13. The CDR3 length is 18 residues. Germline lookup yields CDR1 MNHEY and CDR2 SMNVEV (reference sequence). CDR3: CASSYSWGLADSKETQYF. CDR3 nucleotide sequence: TGTGCCAGCAGTTATAGTTGGGGACTAGCGGATTCTAAAGAGACCCAGTACTTC.

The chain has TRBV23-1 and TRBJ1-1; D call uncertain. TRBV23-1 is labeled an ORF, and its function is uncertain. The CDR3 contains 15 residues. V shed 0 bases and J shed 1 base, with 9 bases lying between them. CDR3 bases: TGCGCCAGCAGTCAATCTATTGGCGGGAACACTGAAGCTTTCTTT. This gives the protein CASSQSIGGNTEAFF.

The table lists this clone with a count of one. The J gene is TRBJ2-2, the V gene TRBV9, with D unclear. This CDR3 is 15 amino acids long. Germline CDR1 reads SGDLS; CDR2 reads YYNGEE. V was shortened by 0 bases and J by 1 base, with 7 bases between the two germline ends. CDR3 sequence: CASSVDGGNTGELFF. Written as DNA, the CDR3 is TGTGCCAGCAGCGTAGATGGCGGGAACACCGGGGAGCTGTTTTTT.

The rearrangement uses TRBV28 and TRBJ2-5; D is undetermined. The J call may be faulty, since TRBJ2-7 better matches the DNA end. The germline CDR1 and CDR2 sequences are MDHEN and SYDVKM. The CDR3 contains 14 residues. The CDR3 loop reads CASSSRNLAYEQYF. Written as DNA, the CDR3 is TGTGCCAGCAGCTCTCGGAACTTAGCCTACGAGCAGTACTTC.

The CDR3 reads CASSQDDSYSNQPQHF. CDR3 sequence (DNA): TGCGCCAGCAGCCAAGATGACAGTTATAGCAATCAGCCCCAGCATTTT. The chain recombines TRBV4-1 with TRBJ1-5, with a possible D match to TRBD1 (5 bases). The V and J ends lost 0 bases and 0 bases respectively, with 9 bases between them. The CDR3 has 16 residues. The V gene's germline CDR1 is MGHRA and CDR2 YSYEKL.

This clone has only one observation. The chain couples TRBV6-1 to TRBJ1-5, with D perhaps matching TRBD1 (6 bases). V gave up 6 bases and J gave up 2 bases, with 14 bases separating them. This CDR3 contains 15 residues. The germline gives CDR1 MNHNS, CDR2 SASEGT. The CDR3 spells CASRDPGVGNQPQHF. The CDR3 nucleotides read TGTGCCAGCAGAGATCCAGGGGTCGGCAATCAGCCCCAGCATTTT.

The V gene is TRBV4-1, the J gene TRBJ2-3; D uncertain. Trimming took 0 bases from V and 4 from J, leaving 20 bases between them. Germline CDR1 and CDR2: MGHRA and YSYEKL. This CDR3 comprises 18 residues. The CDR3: CASSQEAETVAVPDTQYF. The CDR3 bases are TGCGCCAGCAGCCAAGAGGCCGAGACTGTCGCCGTCCCAGATACGCAGTATTTT.

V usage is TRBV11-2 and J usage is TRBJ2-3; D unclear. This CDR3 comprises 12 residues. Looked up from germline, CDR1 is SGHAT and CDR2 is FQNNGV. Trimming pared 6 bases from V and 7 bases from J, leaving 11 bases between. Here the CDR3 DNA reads TGTGCCAGCAGATGGGCCCGACATACGCAGTATTTT. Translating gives CASRWARHTQYF.

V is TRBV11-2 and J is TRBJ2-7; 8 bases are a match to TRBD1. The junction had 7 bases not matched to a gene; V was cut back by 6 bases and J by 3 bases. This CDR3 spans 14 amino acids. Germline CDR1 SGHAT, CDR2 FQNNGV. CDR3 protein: CASRSRDRFYEQYF. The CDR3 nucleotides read TGTGCCAGCAGATCACGGGACAGGTTCTACGAGCAGTACTTC. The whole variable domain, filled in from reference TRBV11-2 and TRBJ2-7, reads EAGVAQSPRYKIIEKRQSVAFWCNPISGHATLYWYQQILGQGPKLLIQFQNNGVVDDSQLPKDRFSAERLKGVDSTLKIQPAKLEDSAVYLCASRSRDRFYEQYFGPGTRLTVT.

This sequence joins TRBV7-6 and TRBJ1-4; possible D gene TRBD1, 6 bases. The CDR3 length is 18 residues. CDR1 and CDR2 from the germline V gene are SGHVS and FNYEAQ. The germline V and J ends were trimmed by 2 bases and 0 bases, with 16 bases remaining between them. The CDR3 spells CASSLWGRQAATNEKLFF. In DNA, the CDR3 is TGTGCCAGCAGCTTATGGGGCAGACAGGCTGCAACTAATGAAAAACTGTTTTTT.

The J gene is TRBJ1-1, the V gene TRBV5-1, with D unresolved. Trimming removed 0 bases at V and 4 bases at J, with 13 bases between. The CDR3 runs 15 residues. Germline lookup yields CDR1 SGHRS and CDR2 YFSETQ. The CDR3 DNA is TGCGCCAGCAGCTTGGACGGGCCCGGGAGCACTGAAGCTTTCTTT. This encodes CASSLDGPGSTEAFF.

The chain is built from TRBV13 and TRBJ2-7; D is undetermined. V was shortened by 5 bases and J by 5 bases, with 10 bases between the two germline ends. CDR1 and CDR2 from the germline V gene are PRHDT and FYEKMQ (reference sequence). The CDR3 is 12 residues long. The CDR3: CASSPGVHEQYF. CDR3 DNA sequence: TGTGCCAGCAGCCCAGGCGTCCACGAGCAGTACTTC.

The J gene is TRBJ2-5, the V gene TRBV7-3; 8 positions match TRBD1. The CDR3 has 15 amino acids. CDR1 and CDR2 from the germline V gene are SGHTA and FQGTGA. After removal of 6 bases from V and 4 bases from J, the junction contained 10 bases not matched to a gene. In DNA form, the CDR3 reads TGTGCCAGCAGTATCGGGGCAGGGGGCAGAGAGACCCAGTACTTC. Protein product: CASSIGAGGRETQYF.

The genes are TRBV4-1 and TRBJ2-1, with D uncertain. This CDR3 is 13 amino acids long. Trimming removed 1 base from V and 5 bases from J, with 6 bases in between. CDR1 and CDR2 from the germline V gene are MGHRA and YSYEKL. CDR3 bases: TGCGCCAGCAGCCAAGGAACAGACAATGAGCAGTTCTTC. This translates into CASSQGTDNEQFF.

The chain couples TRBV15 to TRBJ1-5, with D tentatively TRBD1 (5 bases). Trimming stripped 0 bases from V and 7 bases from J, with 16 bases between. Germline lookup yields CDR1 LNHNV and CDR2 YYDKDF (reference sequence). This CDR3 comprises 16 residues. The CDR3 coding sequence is TGTGCCACCAGCAGAGATGATAGGGGCGCGAGGCAGCCCCAGCATTTT. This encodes CATSRDDRGARQPQHF.

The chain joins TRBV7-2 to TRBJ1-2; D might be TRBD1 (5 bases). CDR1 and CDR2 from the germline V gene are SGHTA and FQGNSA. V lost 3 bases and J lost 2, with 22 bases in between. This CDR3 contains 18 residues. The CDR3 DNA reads TGTGCCAGCAGCTTTCGACCCCCCCCACAGGTTGCAAACTATGGCTACACCTTC. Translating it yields CASSFRPPPQVANYGYTF.

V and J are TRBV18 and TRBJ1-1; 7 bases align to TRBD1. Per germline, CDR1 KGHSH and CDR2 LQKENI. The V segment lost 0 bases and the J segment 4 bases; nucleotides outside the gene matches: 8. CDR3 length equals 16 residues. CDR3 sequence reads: CASSPPQGVGGTEAFF. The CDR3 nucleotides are TGTGCCAGCTCACCACCGCAGGGGGTGGGTGGCACTGAAGCTTTCTTT.

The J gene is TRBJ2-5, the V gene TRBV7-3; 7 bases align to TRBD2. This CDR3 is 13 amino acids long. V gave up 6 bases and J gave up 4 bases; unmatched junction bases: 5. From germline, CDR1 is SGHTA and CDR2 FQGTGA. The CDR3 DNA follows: TGTGCCAGCAGACCTAGCGGTGGAGAGACCCAGTACTTC. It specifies CASRPSGGETQYF.

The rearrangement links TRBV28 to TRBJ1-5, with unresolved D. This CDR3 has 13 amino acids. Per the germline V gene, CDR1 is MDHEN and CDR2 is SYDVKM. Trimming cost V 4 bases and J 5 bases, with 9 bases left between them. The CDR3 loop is CASSSTGYQPQHF. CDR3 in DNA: TGTGCCAGCAGTTCCACGGGTTATCAGCCCCAGCATTTT.

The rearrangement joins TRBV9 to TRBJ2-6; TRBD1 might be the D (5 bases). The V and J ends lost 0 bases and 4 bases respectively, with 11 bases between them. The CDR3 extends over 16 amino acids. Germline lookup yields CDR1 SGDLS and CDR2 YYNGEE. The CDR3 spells CASSVGGVRGANVLTF. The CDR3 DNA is TGTGCCAGCAGCGTAGGGGGCGTCCGGGGGGCCAACGTCCTGACTTTC. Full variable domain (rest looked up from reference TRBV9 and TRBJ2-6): DSGVTQTPKHLITATGQRVTLRCSPRSGDLSVYWYQQSLDQGLQFLIQYYNGEERAKGNILERFSAQQFPDLHSELNLSSLELGDSALYFCASSVGGVRGANVLTFGAGSRLTVL.